These 13 T cell receptor beta chains originate from one sample sequenced in a study of blood T cell repertoires in COVID-19 (TCRdb year 2020). Library creation used the immunoSEQ multiplex PCR assay. In its TCRdb copy, this immuneACCESS table keeps in-frame sequences only and misses some clones. Where compared with another copy, unresolved V genes explain less than half of these, and the others have no known cause. A total of some 180,000 clones appear in this sample, under 80% of them only once. Together, the top ten hold roughly 12% of the sample. The sequenced material came from peripheral blood. Source of these receptors: a man over 45 who had recovered from COVID-19.

The chain is built from TRBV5-8 and TRBJ1-1; D might be TRBD1 (6 bases). Germline V CDR1 and CDR2: SGHTS, YDEGEE. The CDR3 is made up of 14 amino acids. V lost 1 base and J 3 bases, leaving 10 bases between the germline ends. CDR3 loop: CASSLRTVYTEAFF. The CDR3 DNA is TGTGCCAGCAGCTTGAGGACAGTATACACTGAAGCTTTCTTT.

The chain couples TRBV20-1 to TRBJ2-4; D is ambiguous. The CDR3 covers 11 residues. The germline V gene has CDR1 DFQATT and CDR2 SNEGSKA (reference sequence). Between the trimmed V and J ends, which lost 6 bases and 0 bases, there was a span of 3 bases. CDR3 bases: TGCAGTGCCCTAGCCAAAAACATTCAGTACTTC. Translated, it gives CSALAKNIQYF.

The gene calls are TRBV19 and TRBJ1-1, with 9 bases matching TRBD1. Per the germline V gene, CDR1 is LNHDA and CDR2 is SQIVND (reference sequence). The CDR3 has 12 residues. Trimming removed 6 bases from V and 8 bases from J; junction bases left unmatched: 4. This chain's CDR3 is CASSGTGFEAFF. CDR3 coding DNA: TGTGCCAGTAGCGGGACAGGGTTCGAAGCTTTCTTT.

CDR3 nucleotide sequence: TGTGCCAGCAGCCCGATGGTTTTAGCGGGAGTACGAGATACGCAGTATTTT. It specifies CASSPMVLAGVRDTQYF. The rearrangement links TRBV5-7 to TRBJ2-3; 9 positions agree with TRBD2. Being an ORF, TRBV5-7 has a function that is uncertain. V trimming: 4 bases; J trimming: 5 bases; junction bases outside the gene matches: 14. This CDR3 spans 17 amino acids.

This clone was seen just once. The chain recombines TRBV15 with TRBJ1-2; no reliable D call. Trimming took 0 bases from V and 0 from J, leaving 11 bases between them. Germline assignment: CDR1 LNHNV and CDR2 YYDKDF (reference sequence). CDR3 length equals 16 residues. The CDR3 DNA is TGTGCCACCAGCAGAGACACAGTGTTTACTAACTATGGCTACACCTTC. The encoded protein is CATSRDTVFTNYGYTF.

This clone was observed a handful of times. V usage is TRBV30 and J usage is TRBJ1-4, with a tentative D call TRBD1 (6 bases). V was pared by 2 bases and J by 7 bases, with 14 bases between. This CDR3 comprises 14 residues. Germline CDR1 reads GTSNPN; CDR2 reads SVGIG (reference sequence). This chain's CDR3 is CAWSPLDRAEKLFF. Here the CDR3 DNA reads TGTGCCTGGAGTCCCCTGGACAGAGCTGAAAAACTGTTTTTT.

There are many counts of this clone. The J gene is TRBJ2-2, the V gene TRBV4-1; TRBD1 is a possible D gene (5 bases). Germline V gene lookup returns CDR1 MGHRA and CDR2 YSYEKL. This CDR3 spans 16 amino acids. The V and J ends lost 6 bases and 3 bases respectively, with 17 bases between them. The CDR3 DNA reads TGCGCCAGCAGGATACGTCCACTCAGGGACACCGGGGAGCTGTTTTTT. This sequence encodes CASRIRPLRDTGELFF.

This chain uses TRBV18 with TRBJ1-2; D is ambiguous. Germline values: CDR1 KGHSH, CDR2 LQKENI. The CDR3 is made up of 14 amino acids. Trimming removed 3 bases from V and 7 bases from J, with 15 bases in between. The CDR3 coding sequence is TGTGCCAGCTCACCGGCGGGCCTCCGGCGTGGCTACACCTTC. Translated: CASSPAGLRRGYTF.

CDR3 DNA sequence: TGTGCCAGCAGCGTGGCAGGGCGTACTGAGCAGTTCTTC. It is translated as CASSVAGRTEQFF. The genes are TRBV21-1 and TRBJ2-1; the tabulated D call, TRBD1, remains unverified against the DNA. TRBV21-1 is given as a pseudogene. The length of the CDR3 is 13 residues.

This chain links TRBV30 with TRBJ2-5, with D perhaps TRBD1 (5 bases). The CDR3 sequence is 12 residues long. Germline CDR1 is GTSNPN and CDR2 is SVGIG (reference sequence). V lost 2 bases to trimming and J lost 5 bases, with 9 bases between them. The CDR3 nucleotides are TGTGCCTGGAGTCAGGGTCGGGAGACCCAGTACTTC. Its protein product is CAWSQGRETQYF. Complete variable domain (other parts from reference TRBV30 and TRBJ2-5): SQTIHQWPATLVQPVGSPLSLECTVEGTSNPNLYWYRQAAGRGLQLLFYSVGIGQISSEVPQNLSASRPQDRQFILSSKKLLLSDSGFYLCAWSQGRETQYFGPGTRLLVL.

CDR3 in DNA: TGTGCCACCAGTGACCGGGACAGGGATCCCTACGAGCAGTACTTC. Protein product: CATSDRDRDPYEQYF. The genes are TRBV24-1 and TRBJ2-7, with 9 bases matching TRBD1. The CDR3 length is 15 residues. Germline V gene lookup returns CDR1 KGHDR and CDR2 SFDVKD. The V segment lost 4 bases and the J segment 2 bases; nucleotides outside the gene matches: 5.

The rearrangement uses TRBV25-1 and TRBJ2-5; D unresolved. In germline, CDR1 is MGHDK, CDR2 SYGVNS. This CDR3 is 11 amino acids long. V was cut by 6 bases and J by 4 bases, with 6 bases left in between. The CDR3 reads CASSKLETQYF. The CDR3 DNA is TGTGCCAGCAGCAAATTAGAGACCCAGTACTTC.

The chain combines TRBV7-3 with TRBJ2-3; 8 nucleotides match TRBD2. The CDR3 has 18 residues. Germline V gene lookup returns CDR1 SGHTA and CDR2 FQGTGA. V trimming: 4 bases; J trimming: 0 bases; junction bases outside the gene matches: 12. The CDR3 DNA sequence: TGTGCCAGCAGCTCAAGGGCTAGCGGGCCTCCTAGCACAGATACGCAGTATTTT. As protein: CASSSRASGPPSTDTQYF.